A selection of T cell receptor beta chains follows, all from one sample in a study of T cells in Graves' hyperthyroidism and ophthalmopathy. TCRdb used MiXCR to reprocess the multiplex PCR reads, holding one entry per CDR3 protein. The profile covers around 380,000 distinct CDR3 sequences, with roughly 13% appearing a single time and less than 25% taken by the ten largest. The material sequenced was blood. These receptors were taken from a man under 40 with Graves' hyperthyroidism that later progressed to Graves' ophthalmopathy. Both conserved end residues are part of each CDR3. Fields, in order: J gene, CDR3 length, clone size, D gene, V gene, CDR3 DNA, CDR3 protein. D genes are given only for firm matches. Not all rows give a size; the values are once, few, many and, for expanded clones, a class.

TRBJ1-4 | 13 | many | NA | TRBV12-3/TRBV12-4 | TGTGCCACGGCCTCGGTTGTGGGAGAAAAACTGTTTTTT | CATASVVGEKLFF
TRBJ1-2 | 14 | many | NA | TRBV6-5 | TGTGCCAGCAGTTACTCGTCAGGGGCTCGTGGCTACACCTTC | CASSYSSGARGYTF
TRBJ1-2 | 15 | many | TRBD1 | TRBV2 | TGTGCCAGCAGTGAAGCGGTACAGGGGGGTCAAGGCTACACCTTC | CASSEAVQGGQGYTF
TRBJ2-3 | 14 | few | NA | TRBV19 | TGTGCCAGTAGTCGCGCCAGCAGGACAGATACGCAGTATTTT | CASSRASRTDTQYF
TRBJ1-1 | 13 | many | NA | TRBV30 | TGTGCCTGGAGTCAAAGGGGCGTCACTGAAGCTTTCTTT | CAWSQRGVTEAFF
TRBJ2-7 | 14 | NA | NA | TRBV5-1 | TGCGCCAGCAGCTTGGCCCGAGACAGGCACGAGCAGTACTTC | CASSLARDRHEQYF
TRBJ2-3 | 16 | many | NA | TRBV20-1 | TGCAGTGCTAGAGAGCAGGGGCGTCTCTACACAGATACGCAGTATTTT | CSAREQGRLYTDTQYF
TRBJ1-2 | 14 | NA | NA | TRBV28 | TGTGCCAGCAGTTTAAGACAGCTAGTCTATGGCTACACCTTC | CASSLRQLVYGYTF
TRBJ2-4 | 15 | NA | NA | TRBV9 | TGTGCCAGCAGCACCAGGGGGGGACAAGAAAACATTCAGTACTTC | CASSTRGGQENIQYF
TRBJ1-6 | 15 | few | NA | TRBV2 | TGTGCCAGCAGTGTTTTTTTGGGGGATAATTCACCCCTCCACTTT | CASSVFLGDNSPLHF
TRBJ2-7 | 15 | few | NA | TRBV7-9 | TGTGCCAGCAGCCAACGGAAGGGGGAGAACTACGAGCAGTACTTC | CASSQRKGENYEQYF
TRBJ2-3 | 16 | many | TRBD2 | TRBV7-2 | TGTGCCAGCAGCTTAAGAGTAGCGGGGGGCACAGATACGCAGTATTTT | CASSLRVAGGTDTQYF
TRBJ2-3 | 16 | NA | TRBD2 | TRBV20-1 | TGCAGTGCTCCACGGACTAGCGGGAGCATCACAGATACGCAGTATTTT | CSAPRTSGSITDTQYF
TRBJ1-6 | 17 | many | NA | TRBV6-1 | TGTGCCAGCAGTGAGGGCCGCCGGAGACACCTTAATTCACCCCTCCACTTT | CASSEGRRRHLNSPLHF
TRBJ1-1 | 13 | many | NA | TRBV18 | TGTGCCAGCTCCGCGGGGCGCGACACTGAAGCTTTCTTT | CASSAGRDTEAFF
TRBJ2-1 | 13 | few | TRBD2 | TRBV19 | TGTGCCAGCGCTAGCGGGGGGAACGATGAGCAGTTCTTC | CASASGGNDEQFF
TRBJ2-7 | 14 | NA | NA | TRBV7-2 | TGTGCCAGCAGCTCGACAATTAACTCCTACGAGCAGTACTTC | CASSSTINSYEQYF
TRBJ2-3 | 14 | NA | NA | TRBV29-1 | TGCAGCGTCCGACGAAAGCCCGGAGTGGATACGCAGTATTTT | CSVRRKPGVDTQYF
TRBJ2-1 | 15 | few | TRBD1 | TRBV7-6 | TGTGCCAGCAGCTCCTCGGACAGGGCTTACAATGAGCAGTTCTTC | CASSSSDRAYNEQFF
TRBJ2-1 | 16 | few | NA | TRBV19 | TGTGCCAGTAGTACGAACCAACTAGATTTCTACAATGAGCAGTTCTTC | CASSTNQLDFYNEQFF
TRBJ1-5 | 14 | many | NA | TRBV28 | TGTGCCAGCAGTTCCCGGGGGCCAACGGGGCCCCAGCATTTT | CASSSRGPTGPQHF
TRBJ1-3 | 14 | few | NA | TRBV3-1 | TGTGCCAGCAGCTACGCGAGCTCTGGAAACACCATATATTTT | CASSYASSGNTIYF
TRBJ1-4 | 12 | NA | NA | TRBV29-1 | TGCAGCGCCGGGGTGGCTAATGAAAAACTGTTTTTT | CSAGVANEKLFF
TRBJ2-3 | 16 | many | NA | TRBV7-6 | TGTGCCAGCAGCTTAGTGGGCGGGGCAGTAGTAGATACGCAGTATTTT | CASSLVGGAVVDTQYF
TRBJ2-5 | 14 | few | TRBD1 | TRBV7-9 | TGTGCCAGCAGCTCCTACAGGGGCCAAGAGACCCAGTACTTC | CASSSYRGQETQYF
TRBJ2-4 | 13 | few | NA | TRBV18 | TGTGCCAGCTCACTCGCCAGGGTTAACATTCAGTACTTC | CASSLARVNIQYF
TRBJ2-4 | 10 | NA | NA | TRBV20-1 | TGCAGTGTAGCCAAAAACATTCAGTACTTC | CSVAKNIQYF
TRBJ2-1 | 15 | many | NA | TRBV20-1 | TGCAGTGCTCCCACTCCCCAGGGCTCCTACAATGAGCAGTTCTTC | CSAPTPQGSYNEQFF
TRBJ1-4 | 15 | few | NA | TRBV7-9 | TGTGCCAGCAGCTTAGGGTCCCTTCGGAATGAAAAACTGTTTTTT | CASSLGSLRNEKLFF
TRBJ1-6 | 15 | many | TRBD1 | TRBV12-3/TRBV12-4 | TGTGCCAGCAGTGAGGACAGGGTTAGGAATTCACCCCTCCACTTT | CASSEDRVRNSPLHF
TRBJ2-7 | 16 | many | TRBD2 | TRBV7-9 | TGTGCCAGCAGCCCCTATGAGGTAGCGGGCCACTACGAGCAGTACTTC | CASSPYEVAGHYEQYF
TRBJ1-1 | 18 | many | NA | TRBV25-1 | TGTGCCAGCAGTGAATCCCGGGGCGCAGGTCGCAGGGACACTGAAGCTTTCTTT | CASSESRGAGRRDTEAFF
TRBJ2-5 | 17 | many | TRBD1 | TRBV7-9 | TGTGCCAGCAGCTTAGCCCCCGGGACAGGTGGTAAAGAGACCCAGTACTTC | CASSLAPGTGGKETQYF
TRBJ2-2 | 16 | NA | NA | TRBV30 | TGTGCCTGGAGACGGCGCGGGGCTTGGGACACCGGGGAGCTGTTTTTT | CAWRRRGAWDTGELFF
TRBJ2-7 | 14 | NA | TRBD2 | TRBV6-5 | TGTGCCAGCAGTTACGTGCGGGGGGGCTACGAGCAGTACTTC | CASSYVRGGYEQYF
TRBJ2-1 | 14 | many | TRBD2 | TRBV20-1 | TGCAGTGCCCCTAGCGGGGGTAGCCTCAATGAGCAGTTCTTC | CSAPSGGSLNEQFF
TRBJ1-1 | 12 | many | NA | TRBV9 | TGTGCCAGCAGCCCCAATGACAGAGAAGCTTTCTTT | CASSPNDREAFF
TRBJ1-1 | 17 | many | TRBD1 | TRBV6-2/TRBV6-3 | TGTGCCAGCAGTCGGCACCGACAGGGCGTACTTAACACTGAAGCTTTCTTT | CASSRHRQGVLNTEAFF
TRBJ2-2 | 12 | many | NA | TRBV2 | TGTGCCAGCAGTGTTGAGTCCGGGCGACCGTTTTTT | CASSVESGRPFF
TRBJ1-2 | 13 | NA | NA | TRBV15 | TGTGCCACCAGCAGAGATTCGGAATATGGCTACACCTTC | CATSRDSEYGYTF
TRBJ1-6 | 13 | NA | NA | TRBV7-2 | TGTGCCAGCAGCTGGGAGATGGATTCACCCCTCCACTTT | CASSWEMDSPLHF
TRBJ2-1 | 15 | many | NA | TRBV24-1 | TGTGCCACCAGTGATTTGCGTGCGGGCTACAATGAGCAGTTCTTC | CATSDLRAGYNEQFF
TRBJ2-1 | 15 | NA | NA | TRBV9 | TGTGCCAGCAGCCCGGGTTGGGGGACCTACAATGAGCAGTTCTTC | CASSPGWGTYNEQFF
TRBJ2-7 | 12 | few | NA | TRBV12-3/TRBV12-4 | TGTGCCAGCAGCCGGAACGACTACGAGCAGTACTTC | CASSRNDYEQYF
TRBJ1-2 | 16 | NA | NA | TRBV3-1 | TGTGCCAGCAGCCAAGGACTTAAGGGACCCCCATATGGCTACACCTTC | CASSQGLKGPPYGYTF
TRBJ1-1 | 14 | many | NA | TRBV27 | TGTGCCAGCAGTTTATCGGACGTGCGCACTGAAGCTTTCTTT | CASSLSDVRTEAFF
TRBJ2-3 | 15 | many | TRBD2 | TRBV12-3/TRBV12-4 | TGTGCCAGCAGCTCTAGCGGGGCGGGTGGAGATACGCAGTATTTT | CASSSSGAGGDTQYF
TRBJ1-2 | 14 | many | TRBD1 | TRBV27 | TGTGCCAGCAGGGCGGACAGGGTCGGATCTGGCTACACCTTC | CASRADRVGSGYTF
TRBJ2-1 | 12 | NA | NA | TRBV18 | TGTGCCAGCTCACCAGAACGGGACTCGTCGTTCTTC | CASSPERDSSFF
TRBJ2-1 | 14 | many | TRBD1 | TRBV28 | TGTGCCAGCAGTTTGCAACAGGGGGGTGGTGAGCAGTTCTTC | CASSLQQGGGEQFF
TRBJ1-1 | 15 | many | TRBD1 | TRBV7-2 | TGTGCCAGCAGCTTCCCCGGGACAGGGAAGGGTGAAGCTTTCTTT | CASSFPGTGKGEAFF
TRBJ1-1 | 13 | many | NA | TRBV7-9 | TGTGCCAGCAGCTTAAGGATCGGCACTGAAGCTTTCTTT | CASSLRIGTEAFF
TRBJ1-4 | 16 | NA | TRBD1 | TRBV20-1 | TGCAGTGCTAGAAGGGCCGACAGGGTGGGTAATGAAAAACTGTTTTTT | CSARRADRVGNEKLFF
TRBJ2-2 | 14 | many | NA | TRBV5-1 | TGCGCCAGCAGCTTGGGTCGAAACACCGGGGAGCTGTTTTTT | CASSLGRNTGELFF
TRBJ2-3 | 14 | NA | NA | TRBV6-1 | TGTGCCAGCAAATCGCAGGGGGGCGCAGATACGCAGTATTTT | CASKSQGGADTQYF
TRBJ2-1 | 15 | few | NA | TRBV11-1 | TGTGCCAGCAGCTTTGGAGGGGGGGGGGGGAATGAGCAGTTCTTC | CASSFGGGGGNEQFF
TRBJ2-7 | 13 | many | NA | TRBV20-1 | TGCAGTGCTGAACAGGGATCCCCTTACGAGCAGTACTTC | CSAEQGSPYEQYF
TRBJ2-7 | 15 | many | TRBD1 | TRBV24-1 | TGTGCCACCAGTGATCCTGGACAGGGGCGGAACGAGCAGTACTTC | CATSDPGQGRNEQYF
TRBJ2-5 | 17 | many | TRBD1 | TRBV11-2 | TGTGCCAGCAGCCCCCACCCCACCGGGACAGGGGGTGAGACCCAGTACTTC | CASSPHPTGTGGETQYF